The T cell receptor (beta chain) under discussion was sequenced for a study of cytotoxic CD8 clonotypes in ibrutinib-treated CLL. Study conclusions and caveats: T-cell clonality at baseline went above that of age-matched healthy donors and rose and fell with circulating CD8+ T-cell counts. Rising at ibrutinib response, clonality subsequently fell back toward baseline at progression. Different sampling times were used for sustained-remission and progressing patients.

CDR3 length equals 16 residues. The ends were cut back, 1 base at V and 1 base at J, with 11 bases in the middle. Germline V lookup: CDR1 SNHLY, CDR2 FYNNEI. About 2.1 micrograms of genomic DNA (from cryopreserved PBMCs) were used for TCR beta libraries. With respect to this clone: Antigen: not known.

Some clones are missing from TCRdb's copy, which holds only in-frame ones; the method was immunoSEQ multiplex PCR. The table shows 140,000 to 150,000 clones, with 76% occurring only once. This clonotype originated in a human donor with chronic lymphocytic leukemia. The specimen comprised PBMCs, sampled after 24 months of ibrutinib treatment. This chain uses TRBV2 with TRBJ1-5; D is unclear. For the CDR3, the DNA is TGTGCCAGCAGTGAAGGGCAAATTCGAAGCAATCAGCCCCAGCATTTT. Amino acids: CASSEGQIRSNQPQHF.